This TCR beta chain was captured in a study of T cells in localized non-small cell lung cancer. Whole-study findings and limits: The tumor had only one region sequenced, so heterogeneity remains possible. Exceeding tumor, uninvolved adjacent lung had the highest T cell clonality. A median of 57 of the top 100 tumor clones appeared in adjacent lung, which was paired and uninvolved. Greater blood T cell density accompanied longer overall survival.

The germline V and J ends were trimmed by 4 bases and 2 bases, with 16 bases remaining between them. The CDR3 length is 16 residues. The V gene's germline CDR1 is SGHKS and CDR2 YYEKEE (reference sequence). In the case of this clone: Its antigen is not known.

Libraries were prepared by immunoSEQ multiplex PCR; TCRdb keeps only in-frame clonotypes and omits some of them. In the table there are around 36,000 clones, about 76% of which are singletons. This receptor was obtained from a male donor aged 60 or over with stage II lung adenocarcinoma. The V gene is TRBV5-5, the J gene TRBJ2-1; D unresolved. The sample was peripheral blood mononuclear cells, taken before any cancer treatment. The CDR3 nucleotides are TGTGCCAGCAGCCTAATTGGACGAGGACCCTACAATGAGCAGTTCTTC. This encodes CASSLIGRGPYNEQFF.